The 11 T cell receptor beta chains listed next were all sequenced from one sample in a study of blood T cell repertoires in COVID-19. The data were produced by immunoSEQ multiplex PCR, yet TCRdb's version contains in-frame clones alone and is incomplete. Altogether 30,000 to 35,000 clones are present, 81% being singletons, with the ten largest covering about 3%. The material sequenced was peripheral blood. All receptors come from a man aged 70 or older with COVID-19, enrolled during active disease.

The CDR3 DNA reads TGTGCCAGCAGTACGCAGGGGTTTAATTCACCCCTCCACTTT. This translates into CASSTQGFNSPLHF. This chain uses TRBV27 with TRBJ1-6; TRBD1 is a possible D gene (6 bases). This CDR3 comprises 14 residues. Germline-derived CDR1 and CDR2 are MNHEY and SMNVEV (reference sequence). Between the trimmed V and J ends, which lost 5 bases and 6 bases, there was a span of 11 bases.

The J gene is TRBJ2-7, the V gene TRBV5-6; 7 nucleotides match TRBD1. V dropped 1 base and J dropped 2; count of bases not matched to a gene: 3. Germline loops: CDR1 SGHDT, CDR2 YYEEEE. The CDR3 length is 14 residues. The CDR3 reads CASSLLQGTYEQYF. The DNA of the CDR3 is TGTGCCAGCAGCTTGCTACAGGGGACCTACGAGCAGTACTTC.

This chain connects TRBV27 to TRBJ2-2; 8 nucleotides match TRBD1. CDR1 and CDR2 from the germline V gene are MNHEY and SMNVEV (reference sequence). After removal of 7 bases from V and 0 bases from J, the junction contained 10 bases not matched to a gene. The CDR3 loop spans 17 amino acids. The CDR3 DNA reads TGTGCCAGCAAGGCTCGGGGGACAGGACCGAACACCGGGGAGCTGTTTTTT. Protein: CASKARGTGPNTGELFF.

V is TRBV4-1 and J is TRBJ1-2; 10 nucleotides match TRBD1. CDR3 length: 17 amino acids. CDR1 is MGHRA and CDR2 is YSYEKL in the germline V gene. The V and J ends lost 1 base and 4 bases, in that order; junction bases with no gene match: 9. CDR3 in amino acids: CASSQVMPWTGGYGYTF. CDR3 DNA: TGCGCCAGCAGCCAAGTGATGCCCTGGACAGGGGGCTATGGCTACACCTTC.

The chain recombines TRBV5-6 with TRBJ2-1; weak D call: TRBD2 (5 bases). The V end lost 6 bases, the J end lost 0 bases, and 16 bases lay between the germline ends. Germline CDR1 is SGHDT and CDR2 is YYEEEE. This CDR3 is built from 16 residues. The CDR3 spells CASTRQGLASYNEQFF. The CDR3 DNA follows: TGTGCCAGCACCCGGCAAGGGCTAGCCTCCTACAATGAGCAGTTCTTC.

The chain is built from TRBV7-9 and TRBJ2-3, with TRBD2 identical over 7 bases. V lost 4 bases to trimming and J lost 0 bases; unmatched junction nucleotides: 16. This CDR3 spans 19 amino acids. Germline V gives CDR1 SEHNR, CDR2 FQNEAQ (reference sequence). This chain's CDR3 is CASSSRVGGSRYSTDTQYF. CDR3 in DNA: TGTGCCAGCAGCTCGAGAGTCGGCGGGAGCCGTTATAGCACAGATACGCAGTATTTT. The variable domain in full, completed from reference TRBV7-9 and TRBJ2-3, reads DTGVSQNPRHKITKRGQNVTFRCDPISEHNRLYWYRQTLGQGPEFLTYFQNEAQLEKSRLLSDRFSAERPKGSFSTLEIQRTEQGDSAMYLCASSSRVGGSRYSTDTQYFGPGTRLTVL.

The gene calls are TRBV7-2 and TRBJ2-2, with 12 positions matching TRBD2. With V trimmed by 7 bases and J by 7 bases, 10 bases remained unmatched. The germline V gene has CDR1 SGHTA and CDR2 FQGNSA. This CDR3 contains 16 residues. The CDR3 sequence is CASIQSGTSGFGELFF. The CDR3 DNA reads TGTGCCAGCATCCAATCCGGGACTAGCGGGTTCGGGGAGCTGTTTTTT.

Only a few counts were recorded for this clone. The rearrangement uses TRBV9 and TRBJ2-1, with 9 bases aligning to TRBD1. The CDR3 has 16 amino acids. V lost 2 bases to trimming and J lost 9 bases; unmatched junction nucleotides: 12. Germline V lookup: CDR1 SGDLS, CDR2 YYNGEE. As DNA, the CDR3 is TGTGCCAGCAGCGTCCTGGACAGGGGCTTTTCGGGTGAGCAGTTCTTC. Protein sequence: CASSVLDRGFSGEQFF. Looking up the rest from reference TRBV9 and TRBJ2-1 gives the full variable domain: DSGVTQTPKHLITATGQRVTLRCSPRSGDLSVYWYQQSLDQGLQFLIQYYNGEERAKGNILERFSAQQFPDLHSELNLSSLELGDSALYFCASSVLDRGFSGEQFFGPGTRLTVL.

The gene calls are TRBV28 and TRBJ1-5, with D maybe TRBD1 (5 bases). Between the trimmed V and J ends, which lost 8 bases and 3 bases, there was a span of 8 bases. The CDR3 totals 12 residues. Germline lookup yields CDR1 MDHEN and CDR2 SYDVKM. CDR3 region: CASRQTNQPQHF. The CDR3 bases are TGTGCCAGCCGACAGACCAATCAGCCCCAGCATTTT.

The V call is TRBV2, the J call TRBJ1-6, with unresolved D. The CDR3 sequence is 15 residues long. CDR1 is SNHLY, CDR2 FYNNEI, per germline. Trimming took 2 bases from V and 5 from J, leaving 10 bases between them. The chain's CDR3 is CASSESQRDNSPLHF. DNA of the CDR3: TGTGCCAGCAGTGAATCGCAGAGGGATAATTCACCCCTCCACTTT.

The J gene is TRBJ2-5, the V gene TRBV10-3; D is possibly TRBD2 (6 bases). Trimming removed 0 bases from V and 3 bases from J, with 14 bases in between. The CDR3 has 16 residues. Germline V lookup: CDR1 ENHRY, CDR2 SYGVKD. CDR3 bases: TGTGCCATCAGTGAGTCGGTAGCGGTACTCAAAGAGACCCAGTACTTC. Its protein is CAISESVAVLKETQYF.